Below are 23 T cell receptor beta chains sequenced from a single sample in a study of T cell changes during pregnancy in multiple sclerosis. The table came from immunoSEQ multiplex PCR; TCRdb's copy has only in-frame clones and leaves some out. The sample shows 100,000 or so clones, approximately 94% of them seen only once. Specimen: peripheral blood, collected in the second trimester of pregnancy. The receptors originated from a female donor with multiple sclerosis, enrolled in a pregnancy study.

This chain joins TRBV6-5 and TRBJ2-7; 8 bases agree with TRBD1. Trimming cost V 5 bases and J 4 bases; bases outside gene matches: 4. The length of the CDR3 is 13 residues. The germline V gene has CDR1 MNHEY and CDR2 SVGAGI. The CDR3 coding sequence is TGTGCCAGCAGTCTCGGACAGGGATACGAGCAGTACTTC. This codes for CASSLGQGYEQYF.

This rearrangement joins TRBV9 to TRBJ2-7; D is unclear. CDR1 is SGDLS and CDR2 is YYNGEE in the germline V gene. The V end lost 3 bases, the J end lost 6 bases, and 13 bases lay between the germline ends. The CDR3 has 13 residues. CDR3 coding DNA: TGTGCCAGCAGCGCCCTCGACCCGGGCGAGCAGTACTTC. It yields the protein CASSALDPGEQYF.

V gene TRBV28 combines with J gene TRBJ1-2; D not certain. This CDR3 is 11 amino acids long. V was pared by 6 bases and J by 6 bases, with 8 bases between. CDR1 and CDR2 from the germline V gene are MDHEN and SYDVKM. The CDR3, as DNA: TGTGCCAGCAGGCGGAACGATGGCTACACCTTC. This encodes CASRRNDGYTF.

The chain is built from TRBV5-8 and TRBJ2-3; D is possibly TRBD2 (6 bases). V lost 5 bases and J 2 bases, leaving 15 bases between the germline ends. There are 15 residues in the CDR3. Germline CDR1 reads SGHTS; CDR2 reads YDEGEE. CDR3 nucleotides: TGTGCCAGCAGTGAGAGGGACTGGTACACAGATACGCAGTATTTT. Protein sequence: CASSERDWYTDTQYF.

The rearrangement joins TRBV6-1 to TRBJ1-3; no definite D call. Germline values: CDR1 MNHNS, CDR2 SASEGT. This CDR3 has 13 amino acids. Trimming stripped 4 bases from V and 4 bases from J, with 8 bases between. The CDR3 here is CASSGPGGNTIYF. The CDR3 region has the DNA TGTGCCAGCAGTGGACCCGGGGGAAACACCATATATTTT.

This chain connects TRBV7-2 to TRBJ2-3; TRBD2 aligns across 8 bases. Germline CDR1 reads SGHTA; CDR2 reads FQGNSA. This CDR3 spans 15 amino acids. Germline trimming cut 7 bases from V and 0 bases from J; bases unmatched to any gene: 6. In nucleotides, the CDR3 is TGTGCCAGCAACGTCGGGGGGGCGAGCACAGATACGCAGTATTTT. This translates into CASNVGGASTDTQYF.

The V and J genes are TRBV13 and TRBJ2-7; 7 bases align to TRBD2. The CDR3 is made up of 15 amino acids. The germline V gene encodes CDR1 PRHDT and CDR2 FYEKMQ (reference sequence). Trimming removed 2 bases from V and 6 bases from J; junction bases left unmatched: 10. The CDR3 sequence is CASSLRQTREGEQYF. The CDR3 bases are TGTGCCAGCAGCTTACGGCAGACTAGGGAGGGCGAGCAGTACTTC.

This rearrangement joins TRBV7-3 to TRBJ1-1; D is undetermined. Germline CDR1 and CDR2: SGHTA and FQGTGA. Trimming removed 4 bases at V and 2 bases at J, with 5 bases between. The CDR3 consists of 12 residues. Here the CDR3 reads CASSSSNTEAFF. CDR3 sequence (DNA): TGTGCCAGCAGCTCTTCCAACACTGAAGCTTTCTTT.

The rearrangement joins TRBV2 to TRBJ1-4, with D perhaps matching TRBD1 (5 bases). This CDR3 contains 17 residues. CDR1 SNHLY and CDR2 FYNNEI come from the germline V gene. The germline V and J ends were trimmed by 6 bases and 0 bases, with 17 bases remaining between them. CDR3 loop: CASSPRGIRATNEKLFF. CDR3 DNA: TGTGCCAGCAGCCCCCGGGGGATCAGGGCAACTAATGAAAAACTGTTTTTT.

The V call is TRBV15, the J call TRBJ2-5, with a possible D match to TRBD2 (5 bases). V lost 0 bases, J lost 5 bases, and 16 bases lay in between. CDR3 size: 16 residues. Germline lookup yields CDR1 LNHNV and CDR2 YYDKDF (reference sequence). The CDR3 DNA sequence: TGTGCCACCAGCAGAGACGGCGACGCGGGCTCGGAGACCCAGTACTTC. This translates into CATSRDGDAGSETQYF.

The gene calls are TRBV28 and TRBJ2-7; D is uncertain. The CDR3 has 12 amino acids. Germline values: CDR1 MDHEN, CDR2 SYDVKM. V lost 5 bases and J lost 0, with 5 bases in between. CDR3 bases: TGTGCCAGCAGTCTCCGCTCCTACGAGCAGTACTTC. As protein: CASSLRSYEQYF.

The V call is TRBV5-1, the J call TRBJ2-7; TRBD1 might be the D (6 bases). The V gene lost 1 base and the J gene lost 1 base, with 12 bases spanning the gap. CDR3 length: 15 residues. Germline assignment: CDR1 SGHRS and CDR2 YFSETQ. CDR3 sequence reads: CASSLTGLASYEQYF. The CDR3, as DNA: TGCGCCAGCAGCTTGACAGGGTTGGCGTCCTACGAGCAGTACTTC.

V gene TRBV6-1 combines with J gene TRBJ1-3; D not certain. Trimming cost V 4 bases and J 0 bases, with 16 bases left between them. Germline CDR1 and CDR2: MNHNS and SASEGT. The CDR3 runs to 17 residues. The chain's CDR3 is CASSGVAGSRSGNTIYF. In nucleotides, the CDR3 is TGTGCCAGCAGTGGCGTGGCGGGGTCCCGCTCTGGAAACACCATATATTTT.

The V gene is TRBV9, the J gene TRBJ2-7, with a tentative D call TRBD1 (6 bases). The CDR3 covers 15 residues. CDR1 and CDR2 from the germline V gene are SGDLS and YYNGEE. V was trimmed by 3 bases and J by 0 bases, leaving 13 bases between them. The CDR3 is CASSGGTTSSYEQYF. CDR3 nucleotides: TGTGCCAGCAGCGGAGGGACAACCAGCTCCTACGAGCAGTACTTC.

V and J are TRBV11-2 and TRBJ1-6, with D possibly matching TRBD1 (6 bases). The CDR3 is 15 amino acids. V was pared by 5 bases and J by 9 bases, with 17 bases between. Germline V gene lookup returns CDR1 SGHAT and CDR2 FQNNGV. The CDR3 nucleotides are TGTGCCAGCAGCGAAATACAGGGCCTGGGTTCACCCCTCCACTTT. Amino acids: CASSEIQGLGSPLHF.

This clone occurred once. Within the sample, other DNA sequences also encode this same CDR3. Written as DNA, the CDR3 is TGTGCCTGGAGTGCCGGGGGCTATGGCTACACCTTC. Translating gives CAWSAGGYGYTF. The chain employs TRBV30 and TRBJ1-2, with TRBD1 as a possible D gene (5 bases). There are 12 residues in the CDR3. CDR1 is GTSNPN, CDR2 SVGIG, per germline (reference sequence). The V and J ends lost 1 base and 4 bases respectively, with 7 bases between them.

The chain is built from TRBV19 and TRBJ1-2; 9 nucleotides agree with TRBD1. The CDR3 length is 13 residues. The V segment lost 7 bases and the J segment 4 bases; nucleotides outside the gene matches: 4. From germline, CDR1 is LNHDA and CDR2 SQIVND (reference sequence). The chain's CDR3 is CASTGDRAYGYTF. For the CDR3, the DNA is TGTGCCAGTACCGGGGACAGGGCCTATGGCTACACCTTC.

CDR3 coding DNA: TGCGCCAGCAGCTTTAGGGGCCAAAGCAATTCACCCCTCCACTTT. This translates into CASSFRGQSNSPLHF. V is TRBV5-1 and J is TRBJ1-6; tentative D call: TRBD1 (5 bases). There are 15 residues in the CDR3. Germline assignment: CDR1 SGHRS and CDR2 YFSETQ. The V end was cut by 2 bases, the J end by 7 bases, with 13 bases between.

This sequence joins TRBV27 and TRBJ1-2, with TRBD1 matching 8 bases. The CDR3 runs to 19 residues. Germline V lookup: CDR1 MNHEY, CDR2 SMNVEV (reference sequence). V gave up 5 bases and J gave up 8 bases; unmatched junction bases: 25. CDR3 coding DNA: TGTGCCAGCAGTCTAAAACCCTTTTCGACCGGACAGGGTAACGGGGGCTACACCTTC. Its translation is CASSLKPFSTGQGNGGYTF.

This clone was seen once. The chain couples TRBV2 to TRBJ1-1; TRBD1 agrees at 7 bases. The germline CDR1 and CDR2 sequences are SNHLY and FYNNEI. The CDR3 is 12 residues long. V was pared by 6 bases and J by 6 bases, with 4 bases of the junction left unmatched. CDR3 region: CASRQGSAEAFF. The CDR3 DNA follows: TGTGCCAGCAGACAGGGGAGCGCTGAAGCTTTCTTT.

The CDR3, as DNA: TGTGCCAGCAGCCCCAGGCCCCGGGACATAAGCGAGCAGTACTTC. Translating gives CASSPRPRDISEQYF. The chain joins TRBV7-6 to TRBJ2-7; D is perhaps TRBD1 (6 bases). V lost 5 bases and J lost 6, with 20 bases in between. This CDR3 contains 15 residues. Germline assignment: CDR1 SGHVS and CDR2 FNYEAQ. The variable domain in full, completed from reference TRBV7-6 and TRBJ2-7, reads GAGVSQSPRYKVTKRGQDVALRCDPISGHVSLYWYRQALGQGPEFLTYFNYEAQQDKSGLPNDRFSAERPEGSISTLTIQRTEQRDSAMYRCASSPRPRDISEQYFGPGTRLTVT.

This chain joins TRBV6-6 and TRBJ1-1; 8 bases match TRBD1. The CDR3 runs to 15 residues. Germline V gene sequence: CDR1 MNHNY, CDR2 SVGAGI (reference sequence). Trimming took 6 bases from V and 2 from J; bases not matched to a gene: 8. The CDR3 DNA reads as TGTGCCAGCAGGGGGGGGACAGGTAAAAACACTGAAGCTTTCTTT. Amino acids: CASRGGTGKNTEAFF.

V and J are TRBV7-8 and TRBJ1-1; possibly TRBD1 for D (6 bases). Trimming cost V 0 bases and J 7 bases, with 21 bases left between them. The CDR3 extends over 17 amino acids. CDR1 is SGHVS, CDR2 FQNEAQ, per germline. The CDR3 bases are TGTGCCAGCAGCTTAGCGTTATCACCAGGGGCTCAGGATGAAGCTTTCTTT. Its translation is CASSLALSPGAQDEAFF. The entire variable domain, with the rest obtained from reference TRBV7-8 and TRBJ1-1, is as follows: GAGVSQSPRYKVAKRGQDVALRCDPISGHVSLFWYQQALGQGPEFLTYFQNEAQLDKSGLPSDRFFAERPEGSVSTLKIQRTQQEDSAVYLCASSLALSPGAQDEAFFGQGTRLTVV.